This T cell receptor beta chain is from a study of blood T cells in healthy people across ages. The use of a sample-barcoded 5' primer and a J-beta primer mix characterized a second PCR of roughly 7 to 11 cycles. Each CDR3 protein gets one entry after TCRdb re-called the 5' RACE reads with MiXCR. Here the sample spans a few hundred thousand distinct CDR3 sequences, over 25% being singletons. Overall study findings and caveats: TCR beta diversity per million T cells fell roughly linearly with age.

CDR1 is LGHDT, CDR2 YNNKEL, per germline (reference sequence). V was cut by 4 bases and J by 3 bases, with 12 bases left in between. CDR3 length equals 14 residues. With respect to this clonotype: Its target is unknown.

These data were likewise used in another study, on T cells of mothers and their children. That paper states: A few healthy Caucasian mothers served as donors, and their six children did as well. Versus unrelated pairs, overlap was slightly higher in related mother-child pairs, without reaching significance. Nobody spotted any persistent microchimeric T cell clones.

The sequence was obtained from a boy aged 2 to 10 in good health. The chain carries TRBV3-1 and TRBJ1-2; D unclear. Sequencing was done on a sample of blood. DNA of the CDR3: TGTGCCAGCAGCCCAAGGGCAGGAGACTATGGCTACACCTTC. This codes for CASSPRAGDYGYTF.